This T cell receptor beta chain was retrieved from a study of CD8+ T cells in alopecia areata. In the study overall: The share of scalp area affected provided the severity score for treated patients. Findings and caveats of the study: Scalp clonality decreased significantly with tofacitinib, and so did expanded CD8+ clones among the top 100.

The treatment denotes: oral pan-JAK inhibitor, 5-10 mg twice daily. Once RNA had been extracted, it was reverse transcribed into cDNA to act as the sequencing template. Profiling relied on immunoSEQ multiplex PCR, and the TCRdb table lists in-frame clones only, not all of them. The table records about 94,000 clones, more than 65% of them present only once. Looked up from germline, CDR1 is PRHDT and CDR2 is FYEKMQ (reference sequence). With 2 bases clipped from V and 7 bases from J, the junction kept 8 bases outside the gene matches. The CDR3 runs to 17 residues. In its sample, this clone was seen a few times. The target antigen is unknown.

This specimen was CD8+ T cells sorted from blood, taken at approximately week 42, from a patient treated with tofacitinib. The clonotype was recovered from a human donor with alopecia areata. This sequence joins TRBV13 and TRBJ2-5, with 15 bases that match TRBD2. The CDR3 bases are TGTGCCAGCAGCTTACTCGGACTAGCGGGGGGGCTGGGGACCCAGTACTTC. Protein: CASSLLGLAGGLGTQYF.